These 22 T cell receptor beta chains were all obtained from the same sample, sequenced in a study of cytomegalovirus exposure and HLA in healthy donors. PCR primers comprised 60 Vbeta and 13 Jbeta primers. The assay was immunoSEQ multiplex PCR, and TCRdb's table has in-frame clones only and misses some. The table shows 43,000 or so clones, with about 60% occurring only once. What was sequenced was PBMCs. These receptor sequences come from a human donor in good health.

The chain recombines TRBV30 with TRBJ2-3; D possibly corresponds to TRBD2 (5 bases). Germline CDR1 is GTSNPN and CDR2 is SVGIG (reference sequence). The CDR3 runs to 14 residues. Trimming took 2 bases from V and 2 from J, leaving 11 bases between them. CDR3 DNA: TGTGCCTGGAGTTCAGGACTTACCACAGATACGCAGTATTTT. It encodes CAWSSGLTTDTQYF.

Note on this clone: Distinct nucleotide sequences in the sample also encode this CDR3. The chain has TRBV10-2 and TRBJ1-2; D gene unclear. The CDR3 totals 14 residues. Per germline, CDR1 WSHSY and CDR2 SAAADI. The V end was cut by 7 bases, the J end by 4 bases, with 16 bases between. The CDR3 spells CASMRQPPSYGYTF. In DNA form, the CDR3 reads TGCGCCAGCATGAGACAACCCCCTTCCTATGGCTACACCTTC.

This rearrangement joins TRBV11-2 to TRBJ2-1, with 8 positions matching TRBD2. The length of the CDR3 is 14 residues. CDR1 is SGHAT and CDR2 is FQNNGV in the germline V gene. The V segment lost 1 base and the J segment 8 bases; nucleotides outside the gene matches: 4. The CDR3 loop is CASSLGVSGDEQFF. The DNA for the CDR3 is TGTGCCAGCAGCTTAGGGGTTAGCGGGGATGAGCAGTTCTTC.

J is TRBJ2-7 and V is TRBV11-2, with D tentatively TRBD2 (6 bases). CDR1 and CDR2 (germline): SGHAT, FQNNGV. V was clipped by 6 bases and J by 4 bases, with 19 bases between them. CDR3 length equals 15 residues. CDR3 in amino acids: CASRNLGGATYEQYF. CDR3 bases: TGTGCCAGCAGGAACTTGGGGGGAGCGACTTACGAGCAGTACTTC. Together with reference TRBV11-2 and TRBJ2-7, the CDR3 gives the full variable domain: EAGVAQSPRYKIIEKRQSVAFWCNPISGHATLYWYQQILGQGPKLLIQFQNNGVVDDSQLPKDRFSAERLKGVDSTLKIQPAKLEDSAVYLCASRNLGGATYEQYFGPGTRLTVT.

The chain recombines TRBV5-8 with TRBJ2-7, with 8 nucleotides matching TRBD2. Germline V lookup: CDR1 SGHTS, CDR2 YDEGEE. Trimming cost V 6 bases and J 6 bases; bases outside gene matches: 17. This CDR3 spans 16 amino acids. The CDR3 DNA sequence: TGTGCCAGCACCCTCAGGCCCCTAGCGGGTGGGGCCGAGCAGTACTTC. Protein product: CASTLRPLAGGAEQYF.

The chain links TRBV5-1 to TRBJ2-7; 11 bases are shared with TRBD2. V lost 1 base, J lost 0 bases, and 3 bases stayed unmatched. Looked up from germline, CDR1 is SGHRS and CDR2 is YFSETQ. The CDR3 loop spans 16 amino acids. CDR3 sequence (DNA): TGCGCCAGCAGCTTGACTAGCGGGGGCCACTCCTACGAGCAGTACTTC. Amino acids: CASSLTSGGHSYEQYF.

Written as DNA, the CDR3 is TGTGCCAGTAGGGACACCCGTTCGGCTCCGTTCTTC. It encodes CASRDTRSAPFF. The chain carries TRBV19 and TRBJ2-1; weak D call: TRBD1 (5 bases). The CDR3 runs to 12 residues. V lost 6 bases, J lost 15 bases, and 18 bases lay in between. CDR1 is LNHDA and CDR2 is SQIVND in the germline V gene (reference sequence).

The chain joins TRBV6-5 to TRBJ1-5; the D gene is possibly TRBD1 (5 bases). The CDR3 spans 13 residues. V was cut by 8 bases and J by 5 bases, with 13 bases left in between. CDR1 is MNHEY and CDR2 is SVGAGI in the germline V gene. CDR3 sequence reads: CASAEQADQPQHF. Here the CDR3 DNA reads TGTGCCAGCGCCGAACAGGCCGATCAGCCCCAGCATTTT.

The sample holds a few counts of this clone. The chain carries TRBV6-6 and TRBJ1-2; D is unresolved. The CDR3 runs to 14 residues. Germline V gene sequence: CDR1 MNHNY, CDR2 SVGAGI (reference sequence). V dropped 0 bases and J dropped 8 bases, with 13 bases sitting between them. The CDR3 DNA sequence: TGTGCCAGCAGTTACTCGAGAACAGCGGGAGGCTACACCTTC. It encodes CASSYSRTAGGYTF.

The rearrangement joins TRBV9 to TRBJ2-1; 7 bases are shared with TRBD1. The V gene end was trimmed by 4 bases and the J gene end by 5 bases; junction bases not matched to a gene: 6. The length of the CDR3 is 14 residues. Germline assignment: CDR1 SGDLS and CDR2 YYNGEE. CDR3 DNA sequence: TGTGCCAGCAGCCTGACAGGGTCCAACAATGAGCAGTTCTTC. It translates to CASSLTGSNNEQFF.

The J gene is TRBJ1-2, the V gene TRBV20-1; D is ambiguous. Per germline, CDR1 DFQATT and CDR2 SNEGSKA (reference sequence). V was cut by 3 bases and J by 8 bases, with 4 bases left in between. The CDR3 loop spans 9 amino acids. The CDR3 DNA follows: TGCAGTGCTAGTCAGGGCTACACCTTC. Residues: CSASQGYTF.

The CDR3 spells CASSQARDLNTEAFF. In DNA, the CDR3 is TGTGCCAGCAGCCAAGCCAGGGACTTAAACACTGAAGCTTTCTTT. The rearrangement joins TRBV4-2 to TRBJ1-1; TRBD1 might be the D (5 bases). In germline, CDR1 is LGHNA, CDR2 YNFKEQ. The CDR3 is made up of 15 amino acids. Trimming pared 1 base from V and 2 bases from J, leaving 11 bases between.

The CDR3 bases are TGTGCCAGCAGCTCCCCGACTGACCCTAGCACAGATACGCAGTATTTT. Translating it yields CASSSPTDPSTDTQYF. This chain links TRBV7-8 with TRBJ2-3, with D unclear. Deletions cut 4 bases from V and 0 bases from J, with 14 bases between. This CDR3 region has 16 residues. From germline, CDR1 is SGHVS and CDR2 FQNEAQ.

By proportion, this clone is hyperexpanded. This sequence joins TRBV19 and TRBJ2-3; possibly TRBD1 for D (5 bases). V shed 6 bases and J shed 7 bases, with 11 bases lying between them. Germline-derived CDR1 and CDR2 are LNHDA and SQIVND (reference sequence). This CDR3 has 12 residues. This CDR3 reads CASSWGANTQYF. CDR3 DNA sequence: TGTGCCAGTAGCTGGGGCGCGAATACGCAGTATTTT.

The rearrangement joins TRBV10-3 to TRBJ1-1; TRBD1 is a possible D gene (5 bases). The CDR3 loop spans 15 amino acids. Germline V gene lookup returns CDR1 ENHRY and CDR2 SYGVKD. The V and J ends lost 0 bases and 4 bases respectively, with 12 bases between them. CDR3 sequence reads: CAISESSGWSTEAFF. The CDR3 region has the DNA TGTGCCATCAGTGAGTCTTCAGGGTGGAGCACTGAAGCTTTCTTT.

The CDR3 coding sequence is TGTGCCAGCAGCGACCGGATGGGGCGAATGTTTTCGACTGAAGCTTTCTTT. Amino acid sequence: CASSDRMGRMFSTEAFF. V usage is TRBV7-8 and J usage is TRBJ1-1; weak D call: TRBD1 (5 bases). Trimming left V 5 bases short and J 5 bases short, with 24 bases between. This CDR3 region has 17 residues. The germline V gene has CDR1 SGHVS and CDR2 FQNEAQ.

The rearrangement uses TRBV7-9 and TRBJ2-5; D not resolved. Germline V lookup: CDR1 SEHNR, CDR2 FQNEAQ (reference sequence). Between the trimmed V and J ends, which lost 1 base and 0 bases, there was a span of 6 bases. The CDR3 is 14 amino acids. The CDR3 is CASSLEQYQETQYF. The CDR3 nucleotides are TGTGCCAGCAGCTTAGAACAGTACCAAGAGACCCAGTACTTC.

V is TRBV18 and J is TRBJ1-2; TRBD1 matches 7 bases. The V gene end was trimmed by 3 bases and the J gene end by 5 bases; junction bases not matched to a gene: 3. The germline V gene has CDR1 KGHSH and CDR2 LQKENI. The CDR3 has 13 amino acids. The CDR3 is CASSPDRLYGYTF. The DNA for the CDR3 is TGTGCCAGCTCACCGGACAGGCTTTATGGCTACACCTTC.

Points on this clone: Distinct nucleotide sequences in the sample also encode this CDR3. This chain uses TRBV9 with TRBJ1-1; D call uncertain. Germline V gives CDR1 SGDLS, CDR2 YYNGEE. CDR3 size: 13 residues. V dropped 0 bases and J dropped 1 base, with 4 bases sitting between them. The CDR3 here is CASSVASNTEAFF. The CDR3 region has the DNA TGTGCCAGCAGCGTAGCGTCGAACACTGAAGCTTTCTTT.

The sample holds one count of this clone. The genes are TRBV5-1 and TRBJ1-1; D possibly corresponds to TRBD1 (5 bases). The V gene's germline CDR1 is SGHRS and CDR2 YFSETQ. This CDR3 has 14 residues. V shed 0 bases and J shed 2 bases, with 8 bases lying between them. CDR3 nucleotides: TGCGCCAGCAGCTTGGGGGACTTTAACACTGAAGCTTTCTTT. Encoded protein: CASSLGDFNTEAFF.

This chain links TRBV10-2 with TRBJ2-3; D perhaps matches TRBD1 (5 bases). The CDR3 sequence is 14 residues long. V lost 2 bases and J 3 bases, leaving 9 bases between the germline ends. The V gene's germline CDR1 is WSHSY and CDR2 SAAADI. The CDR3 nucleotides are TGCGCCAGCAGTGAGCAGGGTGGGACAGATACGCAGTATTTT. Amino acids: CASSEQGGTDTQYF.

This rearrangement joins TRBV28 to TRBJ1-2, with 7 bases matching TRBD1. The CDR3 length is 12 residues. The V and J ends lost 6 bases and 7 bases, in that order; junction bases with no gene match: 5. Germline CDR1 MDHEN, CDR2 SYDVKM. Written as DNA, the CDR3 is TGTGCCAGCAGGACAGGGCGAGGTGGCTACACCTTC. It is translated as CASRTGRGGYTF.